The T cell receptor beta chain under discussion was sequenced for a study of identical twins. TCRdb passed the 5' RACE reads through MiXCR, listing each CDR3 protein once. Altogether 500,000 or so distinct CDR3 sequences are present, approximately 22% being singletons, with the ten largest covering about 0.99%. This clonotype has at least ten counts. Another study also made use of these data, one on T cells expressing NK-cell markers. As that report states: Sorted CD3+CD56-NKG2C+, CD3+CD56+NKG2C- and CD3+CD56+NKG2C+ T cells were the source of the TCR beta repertoires.

The specimen was CD4+ T cells sorted from blood. The receptor comes from a woman younger than 35 in good health.

CDR3 bases: TGCAGCGTTGGAGGTAGGGGGTCCATCTACGAGCAGTACTTC. Translation: CSVGGRGSIYEQYF. This chain connects TRBV29-1 to TRBJ2-7, with a tentative D call TRBD1 (6 bases). This CDR3 comprises 14 residues. V shed 4 bases and J shed 3 bases, with 16 bases lying between them. CDR1 SQVTM and CDR2 ANQGSEA come from the germline V gene.